This TCR beta chain was identified in a study of control samples from healthy donors and cancer patients. The germline V gene has CDR1 MNHEY and CDR2 SVGAGI. The CDR3 is made up of 14 amino acids. V lost 6 bases, J lost 1 base, and 5 bases stayed unmatched. Generated by immunoSEQ multiplex PCR, the TCRdb table keeps only in-frame clones and is missing some. The sample lists approximately 88,000 clones, approximately 90% occurring once. The chain employs TRBV6-5 and TRBJ1-1; 7 bases line up with TRBD1. The specimen was blood. The TCR sequence derives from a woman in her 30s in good health. The CDR3 DNA reads TGTGCCAGCAGGCTCAGGGACAGGAACACTGAAGCTTTCTTT. It translates to CASRLRDRNTEAFF.